A selection of T cell receptor beta chains follows, all from one sample in a study of T-cell memory formation after mild COVID-19. TCRdb itself ran the 5' RACE reads through MiXCR, one entry per CDR3 protein. There are approximately 410,000 distinct CDR3 sequences in the sample; 20% to 25% occur only once, and over 10% lies in the top ten. The specimen was PBMCs or a T cell subset sorted from them (not recorded which). Receptors originate from an adult woman who had mild COVID-19 (a few samples of this study predate the infection). Cell type and time point are not known. The CDR3 runs from the conserved cysteine through the conserved F or W. Each record gives: CDR3 DNA, CDR3 protein, V gene, D gene, clone size, CDR3 length, J gene. D genes are given only for firm matches. Clone size is stated in some rows and not others, as once, few, many or a class when expanded.

TGCGCCAGCAGCCATTTATTAGGAGGGACAGGGGACTTCATGAACACTGAAGCTTTCTTT,CASSHLLGGTGDFMNTEAFF,TRBV4-3,TRBD1,few,20,TRBJ1-1
TGTGCCAGCAGCCCCCCCGGCCTTCACACAGATACGCAGTATTTT,CASSPPGLHTDTQYF,TRBV7-9,NA,many,15,TRBJ2-3
TGCGCCAGCAGCCCCTCGGGACAGCGTGGGGAGCAGTACTTC,CASSPSGQRGEQYF,TRBV5-1,TRBD1,NA,14,TRBJ2-7
TGTGCCAGCAGTCCCCCTAGCGGGACAAGCACAGATACGCAGTATTTT,CASSPPSGTSTDTQYF,TRBV27,TRBD2,NA,16,TRBJ2-3
TGCGCCAGCAGCTGGAACTTAGCGGGAGGCTGGGAGACCCAGTACTTC,CASSWNLAGGWETQYF,TRBV5-1,TRBD2,NA,16,TRBJ2-5
TGTGCCAGCAGCCAAGTAACGAACGAGCAGTACTTC,CASSQVTNEQYF,TRBV3-1,NA,NA,12,TRBJ2-7
TGTGCCAGCAGCTCGGACAGGGGGCGCGAAAAACTGTTTTTT,CASSSDRGREKLFF,TRBV13,TRBD1,NA,14,TRBJ1-4
TGTGCCTGGAGTGCTGGAAGTAGCCCGGTCTTCGGGGCCAACGTCCTGACTTTC,CAWSAGSSPVFGANVLTF,TRBV30,NA,NA,18,TRBJ2-6
TGTGCCAGCAGTTCCGGGGGACAACTGGTCTCCTACGAGCAGTACTTC,CASSSGGQLVSYEQYF,TRBV12-3/TRBV12-4,NA,NA,16,TRBJ2-7
TGTGCCAGCAGTTACCCCGACAGGGGCAATCAGCCCCAGCATTTT,CASSYPDRGNQPQHF,TRBV6-6,TRBD1,NA,15,TRBJ1-5
TGTGCCAGCAGCGCTGGACGGGTAACGGGAACAGATACGCAGTATTTT,CASSAGRVTGTDTQYF,TRBV9,NA,few,16,TRBJ2-3
TGTGCCAGCAGCTTGTCCTTGGGGGATACGCAGTATTTT,CASSLSLGDTQYF,TRBV5-6,NA,NA,13,TRBJ2-3
TGCAGTGCTGATACAATCGACAGGGACCTTCTGGTGGATACGCAGTATTTT,CSADTIDRDLLVDTQYF,TRBV20-1,TRBD1,NA,17,TRBJ2-3
TGTGCCAGCAGTTTAAGTGGTCCGCTAGTCGCCTACGAGCAGTACTTC,CASSLSGPLVAYEQYF,TRBV12-3/TRBV12-4,NA,NA,16,TRBJ2-7
TGTGCCAGTTCCGTCCTAGCGGGAGGGCTAGGTACGCAGTATTTT,CASSVLAGGLGTQYF,TRBV6-2/TRBV6-3,TRBD2,few,15,TRBJ2-3
TGCGCCAGCAGCTCGGACCTAAGGACAGACATTGGCTACACCTTC,CASSSDLRTDIGYTF,TRBV5-1,NA,NA,15,TRBJ1-2
TGCGCCAGCAGCCAAGATAGTCCGGGAATCGCACTAGCGGGAGACGATACGCAGTATTTT,CASSQDSPGIALAGDDTQYF,TRBV4-3,TRBD2,NA,20,TRBJ2-3
TGTGCCAGCAGCTTGCCCGCCCTAGCGGGAGGTAATGAGCAGTTCTTC,CASSLPALAGGNEQFF,TRBV5-6,TRBD2,NA,16,TRBJ2-1
TGTGCCAGCAGTTTAACCCGCTCTGGGGCCAACGTCCTGACTTTC,CASSLTRSGANVLTF,TRBV27,NA,few,15,TRBJ2-6
TGTGCCAGCAGTTTATTGGGACTAGCGGGGGGTTACAATGAGCAGTTCTTC,CASSLLGLAGGYNEQFF,TRBV27,TRBD2,NA,17,TRBJ2-1
TGTGCCAGCAGCTTTTCCGGGACGCTTAACACCGGGGAGCTGTTTTTT,CASSFSGTLNTGELFF,TRBV7-2,NA,few,16,TRBJ2-2
TGTGCCAGCACCTTTCTACAGGGGAACACTGAAGCTTTCTTT,CASTFLQGNTEAFF,TRBV6-5,NA,many,14,TRBJ1-1
TGTGCCAGCAGCGTAGCTGCGAACACTGAAGCTTTCTTT,CASSVAANTEAFF,TRBV9,NA,many,13,TRBJ1-1
TGTGCCAGCAGCTCCGCCCCCGGCACTTTGGGAGCTTTCTTT,CASSSAPGTLGAFF,TRBV13,NA,few,14,TRBJ1-1
TGTGCCAGCAGCTTAGAAGTGGTTGGGATCGCTGAAGCTTTCTTT,CASSLEVVGIAEAFF,TRBV7-2,NA,many,15,TRBJ1-1
TGTGCCACCAGCAGAGGGGACGGAAACACCATATATTTT,CATSRGDGNTIYF,TRBV15,NA,few,13,TRBJ1-3
TGTGCCAGCAGTATGTCTAATTGGGAGAGGGAGACCCAGTACTTC,CASSMSNWERETQYF,TRBV27,NA,NA,15,TRBJ2-5
TGCAGCGTTGAGACTAGCGGGAGGTACAATGAGCAGTTCTTC,CSVETSGRYNEQFF,TRBV29-1,TRBD2,few,14,TRBJ2-1
TGTGCCAGCAGGACGACAGGTGGGGGCTACACCTTC,CASRTTGGGYTF,TRBV12-3/TRBV12-4,NA,many,12,TRBJ1-2
TGTGCCAGCAGCCCTAAAGACAGGGGATTGTACAATGAGCAGTTCTTC,CASSPKDRGLYNEQFF,TRBV12-3/TRBV12-4,TRBD1,few,16,TRBJ2-1
TGCGCCAGCAGCCCAACCTCCGGGACAAACAACAATGAGCAGTTCTTC,CASSPTSGTNNNEQFF,TRBV5-1,NA,NA,16,TRBJ2-1
TGTGCCAGCAGCTTGGAGGGCGGACAGGGTTCGGCTGAAGCTTTCTTT,CASSLEGGQGSAEAFF,TRBV5-5,TRBD1,few,16,TRBJ1-1
TGCAGTGCTAGAGATTTGGGGACAGGGTGGTACGAGCAGTACTTC,CSARDLGTGWYEQYF,TRBV20-1,TRBD1,few,15,TRBJ2-7
TGTGCCAGCAATGAGGCGGGGGGCTATGGCTACACCTTC,CASNEAGGYGYTF,TRBV6-1,NA,few,13,TRBJ1-2
TGCAGCGTTGGGGAACAGGGATCCTACGAGCAGTACTTC,CSVGEQGSYEQYF,TRBV29-1,NA,NA,13,TRBJ2-7
TGTGCCAGCTCCCCAGAGGTCCGGAGGAGTGGGGAGCAGTACTTC,CASSPEVRRSGEQYF,TRBV18,NA,NA,15,TRBJ2-7
TGTGCCAGCAGCTCGGCTAGGGTCGGAAAACTGTTTTTT,CASSSARVGKLFF,TRBV7-2,NA,NA,13,TRBJ1-4
TGCGCCAGCAGCCTGCCCCCTAGCGGGAGGCCTTTACGGGTTGAGCAGTTCTTC,CASSLPPSGRPLRVEQFF,TRBV5-1,TRBD2,NA,18,TRBJ2-1
TGTGCCAGCAGCTTTGGGGGGGTGGGCAATGAGCAGTTCTTC,CASSFGGVGNEQFF,TRBV6-2/TRBV6-3,TRBD2,NA,14,TRBJ2-1
TGTGCCAGCAGCTTATCTCGGGACAGGGCTGACACCGGGGAGCTGTTTTTT,CASSLSRDRADTGELFF,TRBV7-3,TRBD1,once,17,TRBJ2-2
TGTGCCAGCAGTTTGGGTCCCTTACAGGTCTACGAGCAGTACTTC,CASSLGPLQVYEQYF,TRBV27,NA,few,15,TRBJ2-7
TGTGCCAGCAGTCCCCGAGACACTGAAGCTTTCTTT,CASSPRDTEAFF,TRBV18,NA,NA,12,TRBJ1-1
TGCAGTGCTAGGCCCAGAGATACGCAGTATTTT,CSARPRDTQYF,TRBV20-1,NA,few,11,TRBJ2-3
TGTGCTAGCAGCCAAAGACTAGCGGGAGATAATGAGCAGTTCTTC,CASSQRLAGDNEQFF,TRBV7-7,TRBD2,many,15,TRBJ2-1
TGTGCCAGCAGTGAGCCCAACACTGAAGCTTTCTTT,CASSEPNTEAFF,TRBV25-1,NA,NA,12,TRBJ1-1
TGCGCCAGCAGGAGGGAGGGACAGGGCCCCTCGGCCCAGTTCTTC,CASRREGQGPSAQFF,TRBV10-1,TRBD1,NA,15,TRBJ2-1
TGTGCCAGCGCTGGGAGTAGCCACGAGCAGTACTTC,CASAGSSHEQYF,TRBV6-2/TRBV6-3,NA,NA,12,TRBJ2-7
TGTGCCAGCAGCCATTTCCAGCGGGGGGGCACAGATACGCAGTATTTT,CASSHFQRGGTDTQYF,TRBV6-5,TRBD2,many,16,TRBJ2-3
TGTGCCAGCAGCTTATCTAGCGGAGAAGAGACCCAGTACTTC,CASSLSSGEETQYF,TRBV11-2,TRBD2,NA,14,TRBJ2-5
TGCGCCAGCAGCTTGTGGACGCCGGGACTACCCGTAGCCAAAAACATTCAGTACTTC,CASSLWTPGLPVAKNIQYF,TRBV5-1,TRBD2,few,19,TRBJ2-4
TGTGCCAGCAGCCGCGGACAATCCTACAATGAGCAGTTCTTC,CASSRGQSYNEQFF,TRBV7-6,NA,NA,14,TRBJ2-1
TGTGCCAGCAGCACGGACAGGAGAAAGAACACCGGGGAGCTGTTTTTT,CASSTDRRKNTGELFF,TRBV11-2,TRBD1,NA,16,TRBJ2-2
TGTGCCAGCACCGGCTCGGGGGACTATCAGCCCCAGCATTTT,CASTGSGDYQPQHF,TRBV7-9,NA,few,14,TRBJ1-5
TGTGCCAGCAGCCAAGATTCAATCTTAGGCCGGTATTCGAACACTGAAGCTTTCTTT,CASSQDSILGRYSNTEAFF,TRBV14,NA,few,19,TRBJ1-1
TGTGCCAGCAGCCAAGAAAGGGGTACGGAGAGGAACACTGAAGCTTTCTTT,CASSQERGTERNTEAFF,TRBV4-2,NA,NA,17,TRBJ1-1